The present T cell receptor (beta chain) was sequenced within a study of T cell responses to AZD1222 COVID-19 vaccine. Study results and caveats: Vaccine-associated CD4 TCRs spanned spike, dominant at 160-218 and 743-854. Close to half of all spike-specific TCRs reportedly target regions of the variants that are unmutated.

Notes on this clone: The antigen remains undetermined.

Method: immunoSEQ multiplex PCR; TCRdb's copy keeps in-frame clones and lacks some. This table has some 71,000 clones, about 89% appearing once. CDR1 is MGHRA and CDR2 is YSYEKL in the germline V gene. The CDR3 loop spans 14 amino acids. V was pared by 3 bases and J by 6 bases, with 7 bases of the junction left unmatched. Researchers grouped second doses given at about 4 or about 12 weeks into one pool. Sequenced here: peripheral blood, sampled 28 days after the second AZD1222 dose. V gene TRBV4-1 combines with J gene TRBJ1-1; 7 bases line up with TRBD1. The TCR originated in an adult who received the AZD1222 COVID-19 vaccine. The CDR3 nucleotides are TGCGCCAGCAGCCAGCCCTACAGGGGCCCTGAAGCTTTCTTT. Translating it yields CASSQPYRGPEAFF.